This T cell receptor (beta chain) was captured by sequencing in a study of vaccination and CD4 T cells after COVID-19. Only a few counts were recorded for this clonotype. What it binds is not known. Germline V CDR1 and CDR2: SGHTA, FQGNSA. CDR3 length: 15 residues. V was clipped by 1 base and J by 2 bases; unmatched bases: 4. The treatment was: 10-day PBMC culture with coronavirus spike peptide pools or control peptides (ViraFEST assay). The Oncomine TCR Beta short-read assay was applied to DNA of cultured CD4+ T cells. TCRdb processed the PCR reads anew with MiXCR; each CDR3 protein has one entry. The repertoire consists of 15,000 to 20,000 distinct CDR3 sequences, with around 31% occurring once and the leading ten covering less than 20%.

The chain is built from TRBV7-2 and TRBJ2-7; TRBD1 matches 8 bases. This sequence originates from a human donor with COVID-19. The specimen was cultured CD4+ T cells from blood. The CDR3 DNA sequence: TGTGCCAGCAGCTTAGTAGGACAGGGCCCCTACGAGCAGTACTTC. It specifies CASSLVGQGPYEQYF.